Sequencing of this T cell receptor (beta chain) was carried out in a study of cytomegalovirus exposure and HLA in healthy donors. Study background: The platform used for the roughly 130 validation repertoires matched that of the approximately 620 first-cohort repertoires, a later analysis reported.

As concerns this clone: What it binds is unknown.

Using immunoSEQ multiplex PCR, the repertoire was profiled, and TCRdb retains in-frame clones only, with some absent. The sample includes some 140,000 clones, 86% of them seen just once. Overall study results and limits: According to a later analysis, TCR clusters from the first cohort tended to co-occur in the 110 or so validation repertoires.

Germline lookup yields CDR1 MDHEN and CDR2 SYDVKM. J gave up 2 bases and V 6 bases, and 5 bases lay outside the gene matches. This CDR3 contains 14 residues. The clonotype was recovered from a human donor in good health. J is TRBJ2-7 and V is TRBV28; 9 bases are shared with TRBD1. The specimen was PBMCs. DNA for the CDR3: TGTGCCAGCAGGGGACAGGGCAGTGCCTACGAGCAGTACTTC. Protein product: CASRGQGSAYEQYF.